This record concerns one TCR beta chain sequence. The data were obtained in a study of blood T cells in healthy people across ages. Extraction yielded at least 6 micrograms of total RNA per sample. Germline-derived CDR1 and CDR2 are SEHNR and FQNEAQ (reference sequence). The CDR3 covers 16 residues. Trimming stripped 0 bases from V and 0 bases from J, with 8 bases between. The authors ran a second PCR of about 6 to 11 cycles using a sample-barcoded 5' primer and a J-beta primer mix. The template-switch adaptor was a 5' adaptor with 12 random nucleotides. It tagged each cDNA molecule. Every sample gave at least 2.5 million paired-end reads containing CDR3. TCRdb called the 5' RACE reads again in MiXCR, with one record for every CDR3 protein. The sample consists of about 630,000 distinct CDR3 sequences, roughly 21% of them appearing once.

This sequence was found in a man between 65 and 85 years old in good health. The rearrangement joins TRBV7-9 to TRBJ1-4; D gene ambiguous. The sequenced sample was blood. As DNA, the CDR3 is TGTGCCAGCAGCTTAGCGACTGTAGCAACTAATGAAAAACTGTTTTTT. Translation: CASSLATVATNEKLFF.